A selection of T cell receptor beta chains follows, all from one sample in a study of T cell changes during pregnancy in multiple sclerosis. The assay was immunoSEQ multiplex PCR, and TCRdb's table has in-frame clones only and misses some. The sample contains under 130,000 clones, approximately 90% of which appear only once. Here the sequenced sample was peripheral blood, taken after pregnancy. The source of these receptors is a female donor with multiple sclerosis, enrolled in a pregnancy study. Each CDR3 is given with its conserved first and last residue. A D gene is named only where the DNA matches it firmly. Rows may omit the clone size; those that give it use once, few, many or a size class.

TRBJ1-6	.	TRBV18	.	TGTGCCAGCTCACCACTCGGGAGCTCCTATAATTCACCCCTCCACTTT	CASSPLGSSYNSPLHF
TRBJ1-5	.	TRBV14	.	TGTGCCAGCAGCCAGGGCCGGAATCAGCCCCAGCATTTT	CASSQGRNQPQHF
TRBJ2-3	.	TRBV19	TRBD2	TGTGCCACTGGCCCTCTAGCGGGGGTCGCCACAGATACGCAGTATTTT	CATGPLAGVATDTQYF
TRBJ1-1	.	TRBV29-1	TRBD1	TGCAGCGTTGAAGGCATACAGGGGACGAACACTGAAGCTTTCTTT	CSVEGIQGTNTEAFF
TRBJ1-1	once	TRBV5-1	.	TGCGCCAGCACGGTAGGTGGATTTGAGCGGGACACTGAAGCTTTCTTT	CASTVGGFERDTEAFF
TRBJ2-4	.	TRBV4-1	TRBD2	TGCGCCAGCAGCCAAGGGGAGGGTCACATAGCCAAAAACATTCAGTACTTC	CASSQGEGHIAKNIQYF
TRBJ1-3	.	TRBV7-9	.	TGTGCCAGTTGTCCATCCTCTGGAAACACCATATATTTT	CASCPSSGNTIYF
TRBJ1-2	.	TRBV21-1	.	TGTGCCAGCAGCATAGAGGGGGCCTATGGCTACACCTTC	CASSIEGAYGYTF
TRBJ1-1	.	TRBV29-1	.	TGCAGCGTTGGGGACACCGACCGACCCACTGAAGCTTTCTTT	CSVGDTDRPTEAFF
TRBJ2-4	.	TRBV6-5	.	TGTGCCAGCAGTTACTCAAATCCTCCTGCCAAAAACATTCAGTACTTC	CASSYSNPPAKNIQYF
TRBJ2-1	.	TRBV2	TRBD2	TGTGCCAGCAATCGACTAGCGGGTCCCCGCAGCAATGAGCAGTTCTTC	CASNRLAGPRSNEQFF
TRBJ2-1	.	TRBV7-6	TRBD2	TGTGCCAGCAGCTTAGGCCTAGCGGGGGGTCAGAGTGAGCAGTTCTTC	CASSLGLAGGQSEQFF
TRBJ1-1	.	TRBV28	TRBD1	TGTGCCAGCAGTCCCGGGACAGGGAACACTGAAGCTTTCTTT	CASSPGTGNTEAFF
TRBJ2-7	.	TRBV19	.	TGTGCCAGTAGTATGGGGTTATACAGGAGCCTAATCTCCTACGAGCAGTACTTC	CASSMGLYRSLISYEQYF
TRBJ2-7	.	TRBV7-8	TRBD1	TGTGCCAGCAGCTTAGTTAGGATCAGGGACAGCTCCTACGAGCAGTACTTC	CASSLVRIRDSSYEQYF
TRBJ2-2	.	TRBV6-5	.	TGTGCCAGCAGTAACAACAGGGTAACCGGGGAGCTGTTTTTT	CASSNNRVTGELFF
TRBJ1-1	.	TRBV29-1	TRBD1	TGCAGCGTTGATCGGGACAGGGATTACACTGAAGCTTTCTTT	CSVDRDRDYTEAFF
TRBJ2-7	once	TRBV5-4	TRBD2	TGTGCCAGCAGCTCGGGACTAGCCCCGTCCGAGCAGTACTTC	CASSSGLAPSEQYF
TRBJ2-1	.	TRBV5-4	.	TGTGCCAGCAGCTCCCAGGGGATCTCCTACAATGAGCAGTTCTTC	CASSSQGISYNEQFF
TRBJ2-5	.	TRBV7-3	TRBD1	TGTGCCAGCAGCCGACAGGGGCGGGAGACCCAGTACTTC	CASSRQGRETQYF
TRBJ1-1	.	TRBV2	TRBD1	TGTGCCTTACAGGGACAGCCGAACACTGAAGCTTTCTTT	CALQGQPNTEAFF
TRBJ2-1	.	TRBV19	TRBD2	TGTGCCAGTAGTACCCTGACTAGCGGGAGGGCCAATGAGCAGTTCTTC	CASSTLTSGRANEQFF
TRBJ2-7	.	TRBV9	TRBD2	TGTGCCAGCAGCGTAGGACTAGCGGACACCTACGAGCAGTACTTC	CASSVGLADTYEQYF
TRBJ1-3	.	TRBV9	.	TGTGCCAGCAGCGTAGGGTCAGGGTCTGGAAACACCATATATTTT	CASSVGSGSGNTIYF